This T cell receptor beta chain stems from a study of regulatory T cells in long-lasting Graves disease. HTBI primers from iRepertoire and Arm-PCR of CDR3 regions yielded the TCR beta libraries. Via MiXCR, TCRdb re-called the multiplex PCR reads, giving one row per CDR3 protein. Among some 320,000 distinct CDR3 sequences listed, over 15% were seen once. The time point here: newly diagnosed GD, antithyroid drugs for less than 3 months. Scientists built the TCR library using RNA that was extracted from PBMCs. Staff took roughly 9.1 milliliters of peripheral blood and put it into EDTA tubes. This clonotype has more than one count but fewer than ten. No antigen is known for it. Findings and limits, study-wide: For persistent Graves' patients, TCR diversity was lower than for newly diagnosed ones. Under persistent disease, TRBV28, TRBJ1-2 and TRBJ2-5 were used preferentially.

This CDR3 is built from 12 residues. Germline CDR1 reads DFQATT; CDR2 reads SNEGSKA (reference sequence). Unmatched junction bases numbered 5, after V lost 5 bases and J lost 6 bases. The material was peripheral blood mononuclear cells (PBMCs), obtained at new diagnosis, from a patient treated with antithyroid drugs. The chain is built from TRBV20-1 and TRBJ1-2; 8 bases map to TRBD1. The clonotype originates from a female donor with Graves disease. The CDR3 DNA reads as TGCAGTGCTTCAGGGGGCCGTAATGGCTACACCTTC. Its translation is CSASGGRNGYTF.